These 23 T cell receptor beta chains share one sample of origin, sequenced in a study of long-term antiretroviral therapy in people with HIV. With survey level as its setting, the immunoSEQ assay was v3.0. Some clones are missing from TCRdb's copy, which holds only in-frame ones; the method was immunoSEQ multiplex PCR. Of 45,000 or so clones listed, approximately 94% are singletons. Sequenced here: unsorted PBMCs, sampled roughly 9.5 years after starting antiretroviral therapy. The origin of the receptors is a man aged 25 to 40 with HIV.

This chain uses TRBV18 with TRBJ1-4; no clear D gene. This CDR3 contains 15 residues. With 6 bases removed from V and 6 bases from J, the gap between germline ends came to 17 bases. CDR1 and CDR2 from the germline V gene are KGHSH and LQKENI. CDR3 in DNA: TGTGCCAGCTCCCGAACGCCGCTTACAGATGAAAAACTGTTTTTT. Its protein is CASSRTPLTDEKLFF.

J is TRBJ1-5 and V is TRBV19; D remains ambiguous. From germline, CDR1 is LNHDA and CDR2 SQIVND (reference sequence). The CDR3 runs 16 residues. V shed 0 bases and J shed 9 bases, with 18 bases lying between them. Written as DNA, the CDR3 is TGTGCCAGTAGTATAGATCGGGCCCTAGCATTCGGGCCCCAGCATTTT. It specifies CASSIDRALAFGPQHF.

The chain combines TRBV6-1 with TRBJ2-6, with D uncertain. Germline CDR1 MNHNS, CDR2 SASEGT. The CDR3 contains 15 residues. V lost 1 base, J lost 1 base, and 5 bases lay in between. The CDR3 spells CASSEGFSGANVLTF. The DNA for the CDR3 is TGTGCCAGCAGTGAAGGGTTTTCTGGGGCCAACGTCCTGACTTTC.

The chain carries TRBV2 and TRBJ1-3; no definite D call. Germline V gene lookup returns CDR1 SNHLY and CDR2 FYNNEI. CDR3 length: 13 residues. V gave up 4 bases and J gave up 0 bases, with 4 bases separating them. CDR3 sequence reads: CASSAGSGNTIYF. The CDR3 coding sequence is TGTGCCAGCAGTGCGGGCTCTGGAAACACCATATATTTT.

The genes are TRBV28 and TRBJ1-6, with D perhaps matching TRBD1 (6 bases). This CDR3 is built from 17 residues. Germline lookup yields CDR1 MDHEN and CDR2 SYDVKM. The V and J ends lost 3 bases and 10 bases respectively, with 22 bases between them. The CDR3 nucleotides read TGTGCCAGCAGTTTGGCAGTGGGGCCAGGGGTAGGATCACCCCTCCACTTT. Translation gives CASSLAVGPGVGSPLHF. Drawing the rest from reference TRBV28 and TRBJ1-6, the complete variable domain is DVKVTQSSRYLVKRTGEKVFLECVQDMDHENMFWYRQDPGLGLRLIYFSYDVKMKEKGDIPEGYSVSREKKERFSLILESASTNQTSMYLCASSLAVGPGVGSPLHFGNGTRLTVT.

The gene calls are TRBV5-1 and TRBJ2-2, with TRBD1 as a possible D gene (6 bases). Looked up from germline, CDR1 is SGHRS and CDR2 is YFSETQ. CDR3 length equals 17 residues. The germline V and J ends were trimmed by 2 bases and 2 bases, with 16 bases remaining between them. This CDR3 is CASSFYGRTDNTGELFF. The CDR3 bases are TGCGCCAGCAGCTTTTATGGCCGGACAGATAACACCGGGGAGCTGTTTTTT. The full variable domain, rest sourced from reference TRBV5-1 and TRBJ2-2, is KAGVTQTPRYLIKTRGQQVTLSCSPISGHRSVSWYQQTPGQGLQFLFEYFSETQRNKGNFPGRFSGRQFSNSRSEMNVSTLELGDSALYLCASSFYGRTDNTGELFFGEGSRLTVL.

This clone was counted a single time. V usage is TRBV7-3 and J usage is TRBJ1-6, with D maybe TRBD1 (6 bases). In germline, CDR1 is SGHTA, CDR2 FQGTGA. V lost 5 bases, J lost 9 bases, and 11 bases lay in between. The CDR3 contains 13 residues. This CDR3 reads CASSAGAGSPLHF. The CDR3 DNA is TGTGCCAGCAGCGCAGGGGCCGGTTCACCCCTCCACTTT.

CDR3: CASSGQGGPYEQYV. DNA for the CDR3: TGTGCCAGCAGTGGACAGGGAGGCCCCTACGAGCAGTACGTC. The chain uses TRBV6-1 and TRBJ2-7, with TRBD1 as a possible D gene (7 bases). V lost 4 bases to trimming and J lost 2 bases, with 12 bases between them. Germline-derived CDR1 and CDR2 are MNHNS and SASEGT. The CDR3 consists of 14 residues.

The chain uses TRBV28 and TRBJ2-7; TRBD2 matches 8 bases. This CDR3 spans 16 amino acids. Germline loops: CDR1 MDHEN, CDR2 SYDVKM. The CDR3 coding sequence is TGTGCAACCGTCGGCCCCGGGGGGGCAAGATCCTACGAGCAGTACTTC. Its translation: CATVGPGGARSYEQYF. The whole variable domain, remainder taken from reference TRBV28 and TRBJ2-7, is DVKVTQSSRYLVKRTGEKVFLECVQDMDHENMFWYRQDPGLGLRLIYFSYDVKMKEKGDIPEGYSVSREKKERFSLILESASTNQTSMYLCATVGPGGARSYEQYFGPGTRLTVT.

The V call is TRBV19, the J call TRBJ1-3; unclear D gene. The CDR3 runs 13 residues. Trimming pared 8 bases from V and 5 bases from J, leaving 13 bases between. CDR1 LNHDA and CDR2 SQIVND come from the germline V gene (reference sequence). The CDR3 DNA is TGTGCCAGTGAGGGTCCTGGGAGAAACACCATATATTTT. Protein product: CASEGPGRNTIYF.

The V call is TRBV5-1, the J call TRBJ2-5, with 7 bases identical to TRBD1. Germline trimming cut 1 base from V and 3 bases from J; bases unmatched to any gene: 3. This CDR3 region has 14 residues. Germline values: CDR1 SGHRS, CDR2 YFSETQ. For the CDR3, the DNA is TGCGCCAGCAGCTTGAGGGGGCCAGAAGAGACCCAGTACTTC. Its translation is CASSLRGPEETQYF.

The CDR3 region is CASSIDLSTGRNTEAFF. Here the CDR3 DNA reads TGTGCCAGTAGTATAGATCTATCGACAGGCAGGAACACTGAAGCTTTCTTT. V and J are TRBV19 and TRBJ1-1, with D perhaps matching TRBD1 (6 bases). Between the trimmed V and J ends, which lost 0 bases and 1 base, there was a span of 15 bases. In germline, CDR1 is LNHDA, CDR2 SQIVND (reference sequence). This CDR3 contains 17 residues.

The chain joins TRBV6-1 to TRBJ2-3; D might be TRBD2 (6 bases). V was shortened by 2 bases and J by 9 bases, with 15 bases between the two germline ends. The germline CDR1 and CDR2 sequences are MNHNS and SASEGT. The CDR3 is made up of 14 amino acids. The CDR3 DNA follows: TGTGCCAGCAGTGAATCTGCAACGCGGGGAACGCAGTATTTT. It is translated as CASSESATRGTQYF.

For the CDR3, the DNA is TGCGCCAGCAGCCAAAACAGGGGAGAGGAGACCCAGTACTTC. Translated: CASSQNRGEETQYF. The V and J genes are TRBV4-1 and TRBJ2-5, with TRBD1 matching over 7 bases. This CDR3 is built from 14 residues. Germline loops: CDR1 MGHRA, CDR2 YSYEKL. V was clipped by 2 bases and J by 5 bases; unmatched bases: 5.

The chain links TRBV10-1 to TRBJ2-2; the D gene is possibly TRBD1 (5 bases). The V end lost 8 bases, the J end lost 4 bases, and 11 bases lay between the germline ends. This CDR3 spans 13 amino acids. CDR1 WNHNN and CDR2 SYGVQD come from the germline V gene (reference sequence). The CDR3: CASGRVGTGELFF. The CDR3 region has the DNA TGCGCCAGCGGCAGGGTTGGCACCGGGGAGCTGTTTTTT.

The chain recombines TRBV6-6 with TRBJ2-1; TRBD2 matches at 7 bases. In germline, CDR1 is MNHNY, CDR2 SVGAGI (reference sequence). V shed 8 bases and J 5 bases; nucleotides not matched to a gene: 6. The CDR3 covers 13 residues. CDR3 amino acids: CASALAENNEQFF. CDR3 DNA: TGTGCCAGCGCCCTAGCGGAAAACAATGAGCAGTTCTTC.

The gene calls are TRBV19 and TRBJ1-2; D gene unclear. The CDR3 is 12 amino acids. V lost 4 bases to trimming and J lost 7 bases, with 10 bases between them. Germline CDR1 and CDR2: LNHDA and SQIVND (reference sequence). CDR3 residues: CASSNGGFGYTF. In DNA, the CDR3 is TGTGCCAGTAGTAACGGTGGATTTGGCTACACCTTC.

The rearrangement uses TRBV6-5 and TRBJ1-1; D is unclear. Germline assignment: CDR1 MNHEY and CDR2 SVGAGI. The V and J ends lost 4 bases and 6 bases respectively, with 15 bases between them. The CDR3 has 14 amino acids. In nucleotides, the CDR3 is TGTGCCAGCAGTTTCCCTGGGGAGGCCGCTGAAGCTTTCTTT. This sequence encodes CASSFPGEAAEAFF.

The chain recombines TRBV7-3 with TRBJ2-5, with 8 positions matching TRBD2. Germline-derived CDR1 and CDR2 are SGHTA and FQGTGA. Losses at the gene ends were 1 base for V and 4 bases for J; bases not matched to a gene: 8. CDR3 length equals 16 residues. In nucleotides, the CDR3 is TGTGCCAGCAGCTTAATCGGACTAGCTGTGGGAGAGACCCAGTACTTC. Translating it yields CASSLIGLAVGETQYF.

This rearrangement joins TRBV7-3 to TRBJ2-2; D gene uncertain. Germline CDR1 is SGHTA and CDR2 is FQGTGA. V was cut by 5 bases and J by 1 base, with 5 bases left in between. There are 13 residues in the CDR3. The CDR3 DNA follows: TGTGCCAGCAGCATACAGAACACCGGGGAGCTGTTTTTT. This translates into CASSIQNTGELFF.

This rearrangement joins TRBV7-3 to TRBJ2-2, with D unclear. CDR1 SGHTA and CDR2 FQGTGA come from the germline V gene. The length of the CDR3 is 12 residues. V shed 3 bases and J shed 5 bases, with 4 bases lying between them. The CDR3 is CASSFGTGELFF. The DNA for the CDR3 is TGTGCCAGCAGCTTCGGAACCGGGGAGCTGTTTTTT.

The chain has TRBV27 and TRBJ2-2; D is unclear. Deletions cut 7 bases from V and 2 bases from J, with 17 bases between. The CDR3 spans 16 residues. Germline V gene lookup returns CDR1 MNHEY and CDR2 SMNVEV (reference sequence). CDR3 in amino acids: CASKGLVQKNTGELFF. CDR3 nucleotides: TGTGCCAGCAAAGGTCTGGTACAGAAAAACACCGGGGAGCTGTTTTTT.

The V call is TRBV4-1, the J call TRBJ2-2; no clear D. The CDR3 has 11 residues. Germline V gives CDR1 MGHRA, CDR2 YSYEKL. Trimming pared 4 bases from V and 8 bases from J, leaving 5 bases between. CDR3 protein: CASSPGGELFF. CDR3 DNA sequence: TGCGCCAGCAGCCCCGGGGGGGAGCTGTTTTTT.